The rows below give T cell receptor beta chains drawn from one sample of a study of response to subunit inactivated influenza vaccine. Via MiXCR, TCRdb re-called the RT-PCR reads, giving one row per CDR3 protein. The sample carries some 800,000 distinct CDR3 sequences, roughly 20% recorded once. Specimen: PBMCs from blood, collected about 5 days after vaccination. The receptors originated from a man aged 45-60 years who received an inactivated influenza vaccine. Both conserved end residues are part of each CDR3. D genes are given only for firm matches. A clone size is listed for some rows: how often the clone was seen (once, few, many), or a class if it is expanded.

j_gene,d_gene,abundance,v_gene,CDR3nt,CDR3aa
TRBJ1-4,TRBD1,-,TRBV12-3/TRBV12-4,TGTGCCAGCAGTAACAGGGGGACTAATGAAAAACTGTTTTTT,CASSNRGTNEKLFF
TRBJ2-7,-,few,TRBV15,TGTGCCACCAGCAGAGATAGATCAGCCTACGAGCAGTACTTC,CATSRDRSAYEQYF
TRBJ2-3,-,-,TRBV12-3/TRBV12-4,TGTGCCAGCAGTTCAGCTACGGATACGCAGTATTTT,CASSSATDTQYF
TRBJ2-3,-,-,TRBV12-3/TRBV12-4,TGTGCCAGCAGTTCAGGGGACTCGCCCACAGATACGCAGTATTTT,CASSSGDSPTDTQYF
TRBJ2-2,TRBD2,few,TRBV6-1,TGTGCCAGCAGTCCCCTAGCGGGGGGCCTGTCCGGGGAGCTGTTTTTT,CASSPLAGGLSGELFF
TRBJ2-5,-,few,TRBV20-1,TGCAGTGCTAGATCCACAGATGTCCCAGAGACCCAGTACTTC,CSARSTDVPETQYF
TRBJ2-7,TRBD2,-,TRBV5-1,TGCGCCAGCAGCTTGACTAGCGGAATAAGCTCCTACGAGCAGTACTTC,CASSLTSGISSYEQYF
TRBJ1-5,-,-,TRBV30,TGTGCCTGGAGTGAAGGCAGGGTACAGCCCCAGCATTTT,CAWSEGRVQPQHF
TRBJ2-1,-,few,TRBV5-1,TGCGCCAGCAGCTTGGCCGAGTCAGGTAGTGAGTTCTTC,CASSLAESGSEFF
TRBJ2-7,TRBD2,-,TRBV7-2,TGTGCCAGCAGCACCGGACTAGCGGGGCCCCAGTACTTC,CASSTGLAGPQYF
TRBJ1-1,-,few,TRBV3-1,TGTGCCAGCAGCCAATCGGGTCGGACCACTGAAGCTTTCTTT,CASSQSGRTTEAFF
TRBJ2-7,-,few,TRBV6-2/TRBV6-3,TGTGCCAGCAGAACTAGCTCCTACGAGCAGTACTTC,CASRTSSYEQYF
TRBJ2-2,-,-,TRBV4-3,TGCGCCAGCAGCCAGGGACATTTGAACACCGGGGAGCTGTTTTTT,CASSQGHLNTGELFF
TRBJ1-4,-,-,TRBV10-2,TGCGCCAGCAGTACGGGACAAGCAACTAATGAAAAACTGTTTTTT,CASSTGQATNEKLFF
TRBJ1-1,TRBD1,-,TRBV12-3/TRBV12-4,TGTGCCAGCAGTTTAGCCCCGGGACAGGGGGCTGGTGAAGCTTTCTTT,CASSLAPGQGAGEAFF
TRBJ2-7,-,many,TRBV7-2,TGTGCCAGCAGCGAAGACCACTACGAGCAGTACTTC,CASSEDHYEQYF
TRBJ2-7,-,-,TRBV5-1,TGCGCCAGCAGCTCGGAGGGGGGGAGTCACGAGCAGTACTTC,CASSSEGGSHEQYF
TRBJ2-1,-,few,TRBV11-2,TGTGCCAGCAGCTCCCAGGAATTCTCCTACAATGAGCAGTTCTTC,CASSSQEFSYNEQFF
TRBJ2-7,TRBD1,once,TRBV18,TGTGCCAGCTCACCACCGGGGACAGGGACAACCTACGAGCAGTACTTC,CASSPPGTGTTYEQYF
TRBJ2-7,TRBD1,-,TRBV5-5,TGTGCCAGCAGCCTCCGGGACAGGGGTGGCGTGCAGTACTTC,CASSLRDRGGVQYF
TRBJ1-5,TRBD1,few,TRBV10-3,TGTGCCATCAGGGAGACAGGGGCTAATCAGCCCCAGCATTTT,CAIRETGANQPQHF
TRBJ1-1,-,-,TRBV29-1,TGCAGCGCCTCGACCCCGGAGGGTAGGACTGAAGCTTTCTTT,CSASTPEGRTEAFF